These T cell receptor beta chains were read from a single sample in a study of CD8 T cells in Susac syndrome. TCRdb reprocessed the immunoSEQ multiplex PCR reads via MiXCR and lists one record per CDR3 protein. The table lists 350,000 to 550,000 distinct CDR3 sequences, approximately 89% of them singletons. The sequencing sample was made of CD8+ T cells from PBMCs. These TCRs come from a human donor with multiple sclerosis. The CDR3 runs from the conserved cysteine through the conserved F or W. The D gene is left open where the match is weak. Not every row has a clone size; where given, it reads once, few, many or a size class.

v_call: TRBV20-1; d_call: .; j_call: TRBJ2-5; clone_size: .; cdr3_aa: CSAISLGGQETQYF; cdr3_nt: TGCAGTGCTATAAGTCTAGGAGGGCAAGAGACCCAGTACTTC
v_call: TRBV11-2; d_call: .; j_call: TRBJ2-7; clone_size: .; cdr3_aa: CASSSSGTRDNHYEQYF; cdr3_nt: TGTGCCAGCAGCTCTTCGGGTACACGGGACAATCACTACGAGCAGTACTTC
v_call: TRBV27; d_call: .; j_call: TRBJ2-5; clone_size: .; cdr3_aa: CASVLARQETQYF; cdr3_nt: TGTGCCAGCGTGCTAGCGCGTCAAGAGACCCAGTACTTC
v_call: TRBV6-5; d_call: TRBD1; j_call: TRBJ1-1; clone_size: .; cdr3_aa: CASSYFAGGGTEAFF; cdr3_nt: TGTGCCAGCAGTTATTTCGCAGGGGGTGGCACTGAAGCTTTCTTT
v_call: TRBV12-3/TRBV12-4; d_call: TRBD1; j_call: TRBJ2-7; clone_size: .; cdr3_aa: CASSWDRGIYEQYF; cdr3_nt: TGTGCCAGCAGTTGGGACAGGGGCATATACGAGCAGTACTTC
v_call: TRBV4-1; d_call: .; j_call: TRBJ1-2; clone_size: .; cdr3_aa: CASSQGNRLTYGYTF; cdr3_nt: TGCGCCAGCAGCCAAGGGAACAGACTAACCTATGGCTACACCTTC
v_call: TRBV3-1; d_call: TRBD1; j_call: TRBJ2-5; clone_size: .; cdr3_aa: CASSQDGTGAYQETQYF; cdr3_nt: TGTGCCAGCAGCCAAGATGGGACAGGGGCGTACCAAGAGACCCAGTACTTC
v_call: TRBV7-9; d_call: TRBD1; j_call: TRBJ2-1; clone_size: .; cdr3_aa: CASSSTGAKSSYNEQFF; cdr3_nt: TGTGCCAGCAGCTCTACAGGGGCAAAGAGCTCCTACAATGAGCAGTTCTTC
v_call: TRBV20-1; d_call: TRBD1; j_call: TRBJ1-1; clone_size: .; cdr3_aa: CSARRVGTGETWTEAFF; cdr3_nt: TGCAGTGCTCGTAGGGTCGGGACAGGGGAAACTTGGACTGAAGCTTTCTTT
v_call: TRBV27; d_call: TRBD1; j_call: TRBJ2-2; clone_size: .; cdr3_aa: CASSRGTAGELFF; cdr3_nt: TGTGCCAGCAGTAGAGGGACAGCCGGGGAGCTGTTTTTT
v_call: TRBV27; d_call: .; j_call: TRBJ2-7; clone_size: few; cdr3_aa: CASSFGQPYEQYF; cdr3_nt: TGTGCCAGCAGTTTTGGACAGCCTTACGAGCAGTACTTC
v_call: TRBV27; d_call: TRBD2; j_call: TRBJ2-1; clone_size: .; cdr3_aa: CASSFGLAVINEQFF; cdr3_nt: TGTGCCAGCAGTTTCGGACTAGCGGTAATCAATGAGCAGTTCTTC
v_call: TRBV11-2; d_call: TRBD1; j_call: TRBJ1-1; clone_size: .; cdr3_aa: CASSLERQGGNMNTEAFF; cdr3_nt: TGTGCCAGCAGCTTAGAACGACAGGGGGGAAACATGAACACTGAAGCTTTCTTT
v_call: TRBV20-1; d_call: .; j_call: TRBJ2-1; clone_size: .; cdr3_aa: CSANGLSSYNEQFF; cdr3_nt: TGCAGTGCCAACGGACTTAGCTCCTACAATGAGCAGTTCTTC
v_call: TRBV7-9; d_call: .; j_call: TRBJ1-2; clone_size: once; cdr3_aa: CASSLADRELDGYTF; cdr3_nt: TGTGCCAGCAGCTTAGCGGACAGAGAGCTTGATGGCTACACCTTC
v_call: TRBV4-1; d_call: TRBD1; j_call: TRBJ1-5; clone_size: .; cdr3_aa: CASSHAGQGALASNQPQHF; cdr3_nt: TGCGCCAGCAGCCACGCGGGACAGGGGGCTTTAGCGAGCAATCAGCCCCAGCATTTT
v_call: TRBV6-4; d_call: .; j_call: TRBJ2-1; clone_size: .; cdr3_aa: CASSVLAGSYNEQFF; cdr3_nt: TGTGCCAGCAGTGTTTTAGCTGGCTCCTACAATGAGCAGTTCTTC
v_call: TRBV27; d_call: .; j_call: TRBJ1-1; clone_size: .; cdr3_aa: CASSLWGGIAEAFF; cdr3_nt: TGTGCCAGCAGTTTATGGGGGGGGATAGCTGAAGCTTTCTTT
v_call: TRBV20-1; d_call: .; j_call: TRBJ1-1; clone_size: .; cdr3_aa: CSARDIKKNEAFF; cdr3_nt: TGCAGTGCTAGAGATATTAAAAAGAATGAAGCTTTCTTT
v_call: TRBV19; d_call: TRBD1; j_call: TRBJ2-7; clone_size: few; cdr3_aa: CASSLGGQRYYEQYF; cdr3_nt: TGTGCCAGTAGCCTTGGGGGACAGCGGTACTACGAGCAGTACTTC
v_call: TRBV19; d_call: .; j_call: TRBJ2-2; clone_size: .; cdr3_aa: CASGFGELFF; cdr3_nt: TGTGCCAGTGGATTCGGGGAGCTGTTTTTT
v_call: TRBV6-4; d_call: TRBD1; j_call: TRBJ1-2; clone_size: .; cdr3_aa: CASSDTPGQIYGYTF; cdr3_nt: TGTGCCAGCAGTGACACCCCGGGACAGATCTATGGCTACACCTTC
v_call: TRBV6-2/TRBV6-3; d_call: .; j_call: TRBJ1-1; clone_size: .; cdr3_aa: CASSSGTVLMNTEAFF; cdr3_nt: TGTGCCAGCAGTTCCGGGACGGTACTCATGAACACTGAAGCTTTCTTT
v_call: TRBV27; d_call: TRBD1; j_call: TRBJ2-7; clone_size: .; cdr3_aa: CASSLTGGYYEQYF; cdr3_nt: TGTGCCAGCAGTTTGACAGGGGGCTACTACGAGCAGTACTTC
v_call: TRBV3-1; d_call: .; j_call: TRBJ2-2; clone_size: .; cdr3_aa: CASSPIRTDFTGELFF; cdr3_nt: TGTGCCAGCAGCCCGATCCGGACAGATTTCACCGGGGAGCTGTTTTTT